This is a list of T cell receptor beta chains from one sample in a study of blood T cell repertoires in COVID-19. Assay: immunoSEQ multiplex PCR; the TCRdb copy retains only in-frame clones and omits some. This sample yields 100,000 to 150,000 clones, of which 88% are seen a single time; more than 1.5% belongs to the top ten. The sequencing sample was made of peripheral blood. These receptors were obtained from a human donor in a cohort sampled during active COVID-19. Both conserved end residues are part of each CDR3. The order of the fields is D gene, V gene, CDR3 length, J gene, clone size, CDR3 protein, CDR3 DNA. D genes are given only for firm matches. For some rows the clone size is stated as once, few or many, or as a class when expanded; others skip it.

D: TRBD1
V: TRBV5-1
length: 15
J: TRBJ2-2
size: -
CDR3: CASRRTGGNTGELFF
DNA: TGCGCCAGCAGGCGGACAGGGGGAAACACCGGGGAGCTGTTTTTT

D: TRBD1
V: TRBV27
length: 14
J: TRBJ1-1
size: -
CDR3: CASSGQGIYTEAFF
DNA: TGTGCCAGCAGTGGACAGGGGATATACACTGAAGCTTTCTTT

D: TRBD2
V: TRBV5-1
length: 14
J: TRBJ2-1
size: -
CDR3: CASSTSSSGGAQFF
DNA: TGCGCCAGCAGCACGTCGTCTAGCGGGGGGGCTCAGTTCTTC

D: -
V: TRBV11-2
length: 13
J: TRBJ2-7
size: -
CDR3: CASSMSPSLEQYF
DNA: TGTGCCAGCAGCATGTCACCCTCACTCGAGCAGTACTTC

D: TRBD1
V: TRBV29-1
length: 13
J: TRBJ1-2
size: -
CDR3: CSVWDSGNYGYTF
DNA: TGCAGCGTGTGGGACAGCGGTAACTATGGCTACACCTTC

D: -
V: TRBV30
length: 16
J: TRBJ1-3
size: -
CDR3: CAWSPRHATVGNTIYF
DNA: TGTGCCTGGAGTCCCCGACATGCCACCGTTGGAAACACCATATATTTT

D: TRBD1
V: TRBV19
length: 14
J: TRBJ1-4
size: -
CDR3: CASSTGQVYEKLFF
DNA: TGTGCCAGTAGTACGGGACAGGTCTATGAAAAACTGTTTTTT

D: -
V: TRBV27
length: 12
J: TRBJ1-4
size: -
CDR3: CASSLVGEKLFF
DNA: TGTGCCAGCAGTTTGGTCGGGGAAAAACTGTTTTTT

D: TRBD1
V: TRBV29-1
length: 11
J: TRBJ1-1
size: few
CDR3: CSATRGAEAFF
DNA: TGCAGCGCCACCAGGGGGGCTGAAGCTTTCTTT

D: TRBD1
V: TRBV29-1
length: 13
J: TRBJ1-1
size: -
CDR3: CSGMGQGITEAFF
DNA: TGCAGCGGTATGGGACAGGGAATCACTGAAGCTTTCTTT

D: -
V: TRBV18
length: 14
J: TRBJ2-1
size: few
CDR3: CASSGTSSYNEQFF
DNA: TGTGCCAGCTCGGGAACTAGTTCCTACAATGAGCAGTTCTTC

D: TRBD1
V: TRBV6-6
length: 16
J: TRBJ2-5
size: -
CDR3: CASSYRHRGLAETQYF
DNA: TGTGCCAGCAGTTACCGGCACAGGGGATTGGCAGAGACCCAGTACTTC

D: -
V: TRBV18
length: 14
J: TRBJ2-2
size: once
CDR3: CASSPRPEAGELFF
DNA: TGTGCCAGCTCCCCTAGGCCTGAGGCCGGGGAGCTGTTTTTT

D: TRBD2
V: TRBV5-1
length: 15
J: TRBJ2-3
size: -
CDR3: CASSLTSGGAETQYF
DNA: TGCGCCAGCAGCTTAACTAGCGGGGGGGCCGAAACGCAGTATTTT

D: TRBD1
V: TRBV7-9
length: 14
J: TRBJ2-5
size: -
CDR3: CASSPRTGKTTQYF
DNA: TGTGCCAGCAGCCCTAGGACAGGGAAAACGACCCAGTACTTC

D: -
V: TRBV30
length: 15
J: TRBJ1-2
size: -
CDR3: CAWSVPDRGYYGYTF
DNA: TGTGCCTGGAGTGTCCCGGACAGAGGTTACTATGGCTACACCTTC

D: -
V: TRBV27
length: 13
J: TRBJ2-5
size: -
CDR3: CASSRGSPPTQYF
DNA: TGTGCCAGCAGTCGGGGGTCCCCGCCGACCCAGTACTTC

D: -
V: TRBV6-5
length: 15
J: TRBJ2-7
size: -
CDR3: CASSLTPLLSYEQYF
DNA: TGTGCCAGCAGTCTTACTCCCCTACTCTCCTACGAGCAGTACTTC

D: -
V: TRBV15
length: 15
J: TRBJ1-6
size: -
CDR3: CATSRDAGLGSPLHF
DNA: TGTGCCACCAGCAGAGATGCGGGGCTTGGTTCACCCCTCCACTTT

D: -
V: TRBV5-1
length: 19
J: TRBJ1-6
size: -
CDR3: CASSWAISTRGGRNSPLHF
DNA: TGCGCCAGCAGCTGGGCGATCTCCACTCGGGGGGGTCGGAATTCACCCCTCCACTTT

D: TRBD1
V: TRBV6-4
length: 16
J: TRBJ1-6
size: -
CDR3: CASSDRGQGSNSPLHF
DNA: TGTGCCAGCAGTGACCGCGGACAGGGAAGTAATTCACCCCTCCACTTT

D: -
V: TRBV29-1
length: 12
J: TRBJ1-1
size: -
CDR3: CSSRRADTEAFF
DNA: TGCAGCTCCCGGAGGGCAGACACTGAAGCTTTCTTT

D: TRBD1
V: TRBV7-9
length: 15
J: TRBJ1-1
size: once
CDR3: CASSSRDRGHPEAFF
DNA: TGTGCCAGCAGCTCGCGGGACAGGGGGCACCCTGAAGCTTTCTTT

D: -
V: TRBV6-5
length: 11
J: TRBJ1-1
size: -
CDR3: CASSNLGEAFF
DNA: TGTGCCAGCAGTAATCTAGGTGAAGCTTTCTTT

D: -
V: TRBV11-2
length: 16
J: TRBJ1-6
size: -
CDR3: CASTQSTNSYNSPLHF
DNA: TGTGCCAGCACCCAATCAACAAACTCCTATAATTCACCCCTCCACTTT

D: TRBD2
V: TRBV28
length: 15
J: TRBJ2-5
size: -
CDR3: CASSLTSGSRETQYF
DNA: TGTGCCAGCAGTCTGACTAGCGGGAGCCGAGAGACCCAGTACTTC

D: TRBD1
V: TRBV18
length: 13
J: TRBJ2-2
size: once
CDR3: CASSRQGAGELFF
DNA: TGTGCCAGCTCAAGACAGGGGGCCGGGGAGCTGTTTTTT

D: -
V: TRBV7-9
length: 13
J: TRBJ1-5
size: -
CDR3: CASSLRGEQPQHF
DNA: TGTGCCAGCAGCTTACGGGGGGAACAGCCCCAGCATTTT

D: TRBD2
V: TRBV11-3
length: 16
J: TRBJ2-5
size: -
CDR3: CASSTGTSGILETQYF
DNA: TGTGCCAGCAGCACGGGGACTAGCGGGATTTTGGAGACCCAGTACTTC

D: -
V: TRBV6-5
length: 15
J: TRBJ2-7
size: once
CDR3: CANSSTDTNSYEQYF
DNA: TGTGCCAACTCTTCAACAGACACCAACTCCTACGAGCAGTACTTC

D: TRBD1
V: TRBV5-1
length: 16
J: TRBJ2-1
size: -
CDR3: CASSGGPGTGRNEQFF
DNA: TGCGCCAGCAGCGGGGGCCCCGGGACAGGGCGCAATGAGCAGTTCTTC

D: TRBD2
V: TRBV19
length: 14
J: TRBJ2-5
size: -
CDR3: CASSGLAEQETQYF
DNA: TGTGCCAGTAGTGGACTAGCGGAACAAGAGACCCAGTACTTC

D: -
V: TRBV5-6
length: 14
J: TRBJ2-2
size: -
CDR3: CASSLVSGTGELFF
DNA: TGTGCCAGCAGCTTGGTGTCGGGTACCGGGGAGCTGTTTTTT

D: TRBD1
V: TRBV27
length: 14
J: TRBJ1-2
size: -
CDR3: CASRKQGARYGYTF
DNA: TGTGCCAGCAGGAAACAGGGGGCCCGTTATGGCTACACCTTC

D: TRBD2
V: TRBV15
length: 17
J: TRBJ2-1
size: -
CDR3: CATSRTMSGSGHNEQFF
DNA: TGTGCCACCAGCAGAACCATGAGCGGGAGTGGACACAATGAGCAGTTCTTC

D: -
V: TRBV18
length: 15
J: TRBJ2-7
size: few
CDR3: CASSPVGGSSYEQYF
DNA: TGTGCCAGCTCACCAGTGGGGGGTAGCTCCTACGAGCAGTACTTC